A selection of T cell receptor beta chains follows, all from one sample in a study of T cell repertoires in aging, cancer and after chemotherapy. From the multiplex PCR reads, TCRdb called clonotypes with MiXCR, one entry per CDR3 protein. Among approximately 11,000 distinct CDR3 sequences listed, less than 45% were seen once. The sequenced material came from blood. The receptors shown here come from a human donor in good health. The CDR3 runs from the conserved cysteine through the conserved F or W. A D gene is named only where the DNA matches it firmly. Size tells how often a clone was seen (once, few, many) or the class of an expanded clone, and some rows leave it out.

cdr3_nt: TGCAGTGCCAGGGCGCGCCGGAGCACAGATACGCAGTATTTT
cdr3_aa: CSARARRSTDTQYF
j_call: TRBJ2-3
d_call: -
v_call: TRBV20-1
clone_size: few

cdr3_nt: TGCGCCAGCAGCCAAGGATTGCGGGGGGTCTACGAGCAGTACTTC
cdr3_aa: CASSQGLRGVYEQYF
j_call: TRBJ2-7
d_call: TRBD2
v_call: TRBV4-1
clone_size: once

cdr3_nt: TGCAGCGCCATTTTCGATACACAAGAGACCCAGTACTTC
cdr3_aa: CSAIFDTQETQYF
j_call: TRBJ2-5
d_call: -
v_call: TRBV29-1
clone_size: -

cdr3_nt: TGTGCCAGCAGTGACAGGGGGACTGCTTCCTACGAGCAGTACTTC
cdr3_aa: CASSDRGTASYEQYF
j_call: TRBJ2-7
d_call: -
v_call: TRBV25-1
clone_size: -

cdr3_nt: TGTGCCAGCAGCGGGACCTTAAGGGGCAATCAGCCCCAGCATTTT
cdr3_aa: CASSGTLRGNQPQHF
j_call: TRBJ1-5
d_call: -
v_call: TRBV6-1
clone_size: -

cdr3_nt: TGTGCCACCAGCAGAGGGGACAATCAGCCCCAGCATTTT
cdr3_aa: CATSRGDNQPQHF
j_call: TRBJ1-5
d_call: -
v_call: TRBV15
clone_size: few

cdr3_nt: TGTGCCAGCAGGAGGACAGAAAGCACAGATACGCAGTATTTT
cdr3_aa: CASRRTESTDTQYF
j_call: TRBJ2-3
d_call: -
v_call: TRBV6-1
clone_size: -

cdr3_nt: TGTGCCAGCAGTTCCCTCGACAGCCGAAATGAAAAACTGTTTTTT
cdr3_aa: CASSSLDSRNEKLFF
j_call: TRBJ1-4
d_call: -
v_call: TRBV12-3/TRBV12-4
clone_size: -

cdr3_nt: TGTGCCAGCAGTTTTCAGGGAGGTTACACCGGGGAGCTGTTTTTT
cdr3_aa: CASSFQGGYTGELFF
j_call: TRBJ2-2
d_call: -
v_call: TRBV12-3/TRBV12-4
clone_size: -

cdr3_nt: TGTGCCAGCAGTGTTGGACTAGCGGCTAATGAGCAGTTCTTC
cdr3_aa: CASSVGLAANEQFF
j_call: TRBJ2-1
d_call: TRBD2
v_call: TRBV6-6
clone_size: -

cdr3_nt: TGTGCCAGCAGGGATTCGGGGTACAGCTACGAGCAGTACTTC
cdr3_aa: CASRDSGYSYEQYF
j_call: TRBJ2-7
d_call: -
v_call: TRBV6-2/TRBV6-3
clone_size: -

cdr3_nt: TGTGCCAGCTCGGTCGACAGGGAAACGTATGGCTACACCTTC
cdr3_aa: CASSVDRETYGYTF
j_call: TRBJ1-2
d_call: TRBD1
v_call: TRBV18
clone_size: few

cdr3_nt: TGCGCCAGCAGCCAAGATCCCCTAGGGCGAATTTCCTACAATGAGCAGTTCTTC
cdr3_aa: CASSQDPLGRISYNEQFF
j_call: TRBJ2-1
d_call: -
v_call: TRBV4-1
clone_size: few

cdr3_nt: TGTGCCAGCAGTATCAGTGGGGCCTACAATGAGCAGTTCTTC
cdr3_aa: CASSISGAYNEQFF
j_call: TRBJ2-1
d_call: -
v_call: TRBV6-1
clone_size: -

cdr3_nt: TGTGCCAGTAGTTGGTCCGGGACAGGGGGTCTCTATGGCTACACCTTC
cdr3_aa: CASSWSGTGGLYGYTF
j_call: TRBJ1-2
d_call: TRBD1
v_call: TRBV19
clone_size: -

cdr3_nt: TGTGCCAGCAGCGTAGGACAGGGGAACAATCAGCCCCAGCATTTT
cdr3_aa: CASSVGQGNNQPQHF
j_call: TRBJ1-5
d_call: TRBD1
v_call: TRBV6-4
clone_size: -

cdr3_nt: TGTGCCTGGAACCCCGATGGGAACACTGAAGCTTTCTTT
cdr3_aa: CAWNPDGNTEAFF
j_call: TRBJ1-1
d_call: -
v_call: TRBV30
clone_size: -

cdr3_nt: TGTGCCAGCTCCTACGCCGGGGGGATTGAAGCTTTCTTT
cdr3_aa: CASSYAGGIEAFF
j_call: TRBJ1-1
d_call: -
v_call: TRBV7-3
clone_size: -

cdr3_nt: TGTGCCAGCTCAGGCGGGACACCTGGCTCTGGAAACACCATATATTTT
cdr3_aa: CASSGGTPGSGNTIYF
j_call: TRBJ1-3
d_call: -
v_call: TRBV18
clone_size: -

cdr3_nt: TGTGCCAGTAGTATAGGGCGGGGCGGGGACTATGGCTACACCTTC
cdr3_aa: CASSIGRGGDYGYTF
j_call: TRBJ1-2
d_call: -
v_call: TRBV19
clone_size: -

cdr3_nt: TGTGCCAGCAGTTTGCAACGCGTTCCTGTGTCTGGGGCCAACGTCCTGACTTTC
cdr3_aa: CASSLQRVPVSGANVLTF
j_call: TRBJ2-6
d_call: -
v_call: TRBV6-4
clone_size: -

cdr3_nt: TGTGCCAGTAGTATATGGCGAGGGACTAACCAAGAGACCCAGTACTTC
cdr3_aa: CASSIWRGTNQETQYF
j_call: TRBJ2-5
d_call: TRBD2
v_call: TRBV19
clone_size: few

cdr3_nt: TGTGCCAGCAGTGAAGAGCTTAGCGGGGCCGGGGAGCTGTTTTTT
cdr3_aa: CASSEELSGAGELFF
j_call: TRBJ2-2
d_call: TRBD2
v_call: TRBV6-5
clone_size: few

cdr3_nt: TGTGACAGTAGTAGGGGCAGGTTTACTGAAGCTTTCTTT
cdr3_aa: CDSSRGRFTEAFF
j_call: TRBJ1-1
d_call: -
v_call: TRBV19
clone_size: -

cdr3_nt: TGCAGCGTTAAAGTGGCTTGGGGTTATGAGCAGTTCTTC
cdr3_aa: CSVKVAWGYEQFF
j_call: TRBJ2-1
d_call: -
v_call: TRBV29-1
clone_size: -

cdr3_nt: TGTGCCAGCAGCTTAGTGATGACAGAAGCCAATTCACCCCTCCACTTT
cdr3_aa: CASSLVMTEANSPLHF
j_call: TRBJ1-6
d_call: -
v_call: TRBV7-2
clone_size: once

cdr3_nt: TGTGCCAGCACCAGGACAGGGGAAAGCCAGCCCCAGCATTTT
cdr3_aa: CASTRTGESQPQHF
j_call: TRBJ1-5
d_call: TRBD1
v_call: TRBV5-6
clone_size: -

cdr3_nt: TGCAGCACCACCGCCGGGACAAGAGAGACCCAGTACTTC
cdr3_aa: CSTTAGTRETQYF
j_call: TRBJ2-5
d_call: -
v_call: TRBV29-1
clone_size: -

cdr3_nt: TGTGCCAGCAGTTCCTCCGCCAGGGCCTACGAGCAGTACTTC
cdr3_aa: CASSSSARAYEQYF
j_call: TRBJ2-7
d_call: -
v_call: TRBV27
clone_size: -